This TCR beta chain is from a study of Graves' ophthalmopathy and Graves' hyperthyroidism. The sample holds many counts of this clonotype. Amplification of TCR beta CDR3 regions used RNA transcripts. Scientists carried out first-round RT-PCR using HTBI primers and then a second-round multiplex PCR. TCRdb called the multiplex PCR reads again in MiXCR, with one record for every CDR3 protein. The sample consists of about 39,000 distinct CDR3 sequences, around half of them appearing once. The TCR originated in an adult woman with stable Graves' hyperthyroidism. Sequencing was carried out using peripheral blood.

CDR3 sequence reads: CASSLGSSGSQETQYF. CDR3 sequence (DNA): TGCGCCAGCAGCTTGGGGAGTAGCGGGAGTCAAGAGACCCAGTACTTC. The V gene is TRBV5-1, the J gene TRBJ2-5; 9 bases fit TRBD2. Trimming cost V 0 bases and J 2 bases; bases outside gene matches: 5. CDR1 SGHRS and CDR2 YFSETQ come from the germline V gene. This CDR3 is built from 16 residues.